These 23 T cell receptor beta chains were all obtained from the same sample, sequenced in a study of cytomegalovirus exposure and HLA in healthy donors. The PCR employed 60 Vbeta primers together with 13 Jbeta primers. Sequenced by immunoSEQ multiplex PCR; TCRdb stores in-frame clones only, minus some. The repertoire holds roughly 150,000 clones, with approximately 81% as singletons. Sequencing was done on a sample of PBMCs. These receptor sequences come from a boy between 2 and 10 years old in good health and CMV-seronegative.

Concerning this clone itself: A read error may account for a junction end that differs from germline. This chain joins TRBV6-6 and TRBJ2-7; D may be TRBD1 (5 bases). This CDR3 region has 11 residues. Looked up from germline, CDR1 is MNHNY and CDR2 is SVGAGI (reference sequence). The CDR3 nucleotides read TGTGCCAGCAGTGGTAGCAGGGTTCAGGAGTTC. Translating gives CASSGSRVQEF.

In its sample, this clone was seen many times. The rearrangement uses TRBV19 and TRBJ2-7; 9 nucleotides line up with TRBD2. J was trimmed by 6 bases and V by 6 bases; bases with no gene match: 18. The CDR3 is 17 residues long. Germline V gene lookup returns CDR1 LNHDA and CDR2 SQIVND (reference sequence). CDR3 coding DNA: TGTGCCAGTAGCATATTAGGGGGACTAGCAGCGATTAGCGAGCAGTACTTC. This sequence encodes CASSILGGLAAISEQYF.

This rearrangement joins TRBV10-1 to TRBJ2-5, with D perhaps TRBD2 (5 bases). Trimming cost V 3 bases and J 3 bases, with 11 bases left between them. The CDR3 runs to 14 residues. Germline loops: CDR1 WNHNN, CDR2 SYGVQD (reference sequence). The CDR3 bases are TGCGCCAGCAGTGACCGGGAATCTGAAGAGACCCAGTACTTC. It is translated as CASSDRESEETQYF.

V gene TRBV19 combines with J gene TRBJ1-2, with 7 bases matching TRBD1. J lost 5 bases, V lost 1 base, and 10 bases had no gene match. CDR1 and CDR2 from the germline V gene are LNHDA and SQIVND (reference sequence). The length of the CDR3 is 16 residues. CDR3 amino acids: CASSIVVGTAMYGYTF. Here the CDR3 DNA reads TGTGCCAGTAGTATAGTAGTGGGGACAGCGATGTATGGCTACACCTTC.

The rearrangement uses TRBV7-3 and TRBJ2-6, with 10 bases identical to TRBD2. V shed 4 bases, J shed 2 bases, and the junction held 17 bases outside the gene matches. The length of the CDR3 is 21 residues. Germline CDR1 and CDR2: SGHTA and FQGTGA. CDR3 sequence (DNA): TGTGCCAGCAGCTCACTAAATTTAGCGGGAGGAAAGGGAACTGGGGCCAACGTCCTGACTTTC. This encodes CASSSLNLAGGKGTGANVLTF.

The rearrangement uses TRBV2 and TRBJ2-7; 8 nucleotides align to TRBD1. The CDR3 is 15 residues long. Germline CDR1 is SNHLY and CDR2 is FYNNEI. Trimming cost V 6 bases and J 2 bases; bases outside gene matches: 9. The CDR3 here is CASRDRQGRPYEQYF. In nucleotides, the CDR3 is TGTGCCAGCAGGGATCGACAGGGGCGACCCTACGAGCAGTACTTC.

The CDR3, as DNA: TGTGCCAGCAGTTTACCCCTCGGACAGAGGAACTATGGCTACACCTTC. Its translation is CASSLPLGQRNYGYTF. The V and J genes are TRBV28 and TRBJ1-2, with D maybe TRBD1 (6 bases). Trimming left V 2 bases short and J 2 bases short, with 15 bases between. The CDR3 totals 16 residues. CDR1 and CDR2 (germline): MDHEN, SYDVKM.

V and J are TRBV11-3 and TRBJ2-5; TRBD2 matches 13 bases. The DNA end favors TRBJ2-7, so the J call may be wrong. Germline CDR1 is SGHNT and CDR2 is YENEEA. The CDR3 is made up of 16 amino acids. The CDR3 nucleotides read TGTGCCAGCAGCGCTTCCGGGACTAGCGGGGTCTACGAGCAGTACTTC. Its translation: CASSASGTSGVYEQYF.

In DNA form, the CDR3 reads TGCGCCAGCAGCTTGGGACTTTTTATGAATTCACCCCTCCACTTT. It is translated as CASSLGLFMNSPLHF. The chain is built from TRBV5-1 and TRBJ1-6; D is ambiguous. The germline V gene has CDR1 SGHRS and CDR2 YFSETQ. Trimming took off 0 bases at V and 7 bases at J, with 11 bases between the two ends. This CDR3 has 15 amino acids.

This rearrangement joins TRBV15 to TRBJ2-7; D is undetermined. The CDR3 is 16 residues long. CDR1 is LNHNV and CDR2 is YYDKDF in the germline V gene (reference sequence). Trimming took off 0 bases at V and 4 bases at J, with 16 bases between the two ends. The CDR3 loop is CATSRDSSSTPYEQYV. In DNA, the CDR3 is TGTGCCACCAGCAGAGATAGCAGCAGCACACCTTACGAGCAGTACGTC.

The chain carries TRBV11-2 and TRBJ2-1; 9 bases agree with TRBD2. Trimming cost V 0 bases and J 9 bases; bases outside gene matches: 18. CDR1 is SGHAT and CDR2 is FQNNGV in the germline V gene. This CDR3 spans 19 amino acids. CDR3 in amino acids: CASSLDRGVSGGDDGEQFF. In nucleotides, the CDR3 is TGTGCCAGCAGCTTAGATCGGGGGGTTAGCGGGGGTGATGACGGTGAGCAGTTCTTC. Drawing the rest from reference TRBV11-2 and TRBJ2-1, the complete variable domain is EAGVAQSPRYKIIEKRQSVAFWCNPISGHATLYWYQQILGQGPKLLIQFQNNGVVDDSQLPKDRFSAERLKGVDSTLKIQPAKLEDSAVYLCASSLDRGVSGGDDGEQFFGPGTRLTVL.

The chain employs TRBV10-1 and TRBJ2-3, with D unresolved. The CDR3 runs to 13 residues. The V gene's germline CDR1 is WNHNN and CDR2 SYGVQD (reference sequence). V lost 9 bases, J lost 2 bases, and 12 bases lay in between. The DNA of the CDR3 is TGCGCCAGTTCGGATCAGGCCACAGATACGCAGTATTTT. Encoded protein: CASSDQATDTQYF.

The rearrangement uses TRBV9 and TRBJ2-1; 10 nucleotides match TRBD2. Germline V lookup: CDR1 SGDLS, CDR2 YYNGEE. This CDR3 contains 17 residues. V was clipped by 3 bases and J by 1 base; unmatched bases: 7. CDR3 in amino acids: CASSAPNSGRSYNEQFF. The CDR3 DNA follows: TGTGCCAGCAGCGCGCCCAATAGCGGGAGGTCCTACAATGAGCAGTTCTTC.

The chain carries TRBV10-3 and TRBJ1-1; 7 nucleotides align to TRBD1. Germline-derived CDR1 and CDR2 are ENHRY and SYGVKD. The CDR3 is 18 residues long. After removal of 10 bases from V and 6 bases from J, the junction contained 26 bases not matched to a gene. CDR3 sequence (DNA): TGTGCCACCAGGCCCCAACAGGGGACATCCACCGTCGTGGCTGAAGCTTTCTTT. Translating gives CATRPQQGTSTVVAEAFF.

In regard to this clone: The junction and the germline gene differ at one end; a read error may be behind it. The chain employs TRBV5-1 and TRBJ2-7; D unclear. The CDR3 has 14 residues. CDR1 and CDR2 from the germline V gene are SGHRS and YFSETQ. The CDR3 coding sequence is TGCGCCAGCAGCTTGGCCGGTAGCTCCCACGAGCAGTACTTC. Its protein is CASSLAGSSHEQYF.

The chain joins TRBV5-1 to TRBJ1-4; unclear D gene. Germline lookup yields CDR1 SGHRS and CDR2 YFSETQ. This CDR3 contains 18 residues. V lost 0 bases to trimming and J lost 5 bases, with 20 bases between them. The DNA of the CDR3 is TGCGCCAGCAGCTTGGCTTTTTTGTCGGTCCCCGGGAATGAAAAACTGTTTTTT. This codes for CASSLAFLSVPGNEKLFF.

The gene calls are TRBV28 and TRBJ2-5; 8 bases line up with TRBD2. CDR3 length: 16 amino acids. After removal of 0 bases from V and 1 base from J, the junction contained 4 bases not matched to a gene. The germline V gene encodes CDR1 MDHEN and CDR2 SYDVKM. The CDR3 sequence: CASSLWLAGAQETQYF. CDR3 nucleotides: TGTGCCAGCAGTTTATGGCTAGCGGGCGCCCAAGAGACCCAGTACTTC.

The chain has TRBV27 and TRBJ1-1; 8 nucleotides line up with TRBD1. The CDR3 length is 15 residues. Per the germline V gene, CDR1 is MNHEY and CDR2 is SMNVEV (reference sequence). The J segment lost 0 bases and the V segment lost 6 bases, leaving 6 bases of the junction unmatched. CDR3 protein: CASRSGGRVNTEAFF. CDR3 bases: TGTGCCAGCAGATCAGGGGGCAGGGTGAACACTGAAGCTTTCTTT.

The rearrangement joins TRBV7-9 to TRBJ2-1; TRBD1 agrees at 7 bases. Unmatched junction bases numbered 3, after V lost 7 bases and J lost 3 bases. Germline V CDR1 and CDR2: SEHNR, FQNEAQ (reference sequence). The CDR3 is 13 amino acids. CDR3 DNA sequence: TGTGCCAGCAAAGGGGGCTTCTACAATGAGCAGTTCTTC. Translated, it gives CASKGGFYNEQFF.

The rearrangement uses TRBV15 and TRBJ2-5; D is perhaps TRBD1 (5 bases). Germline-derived CDR1 and CDR2 are LNHNV and YYDKDF (reference sequence). The ends were cut back, 5 bases at V and 3 bases at J, with 10 bases in the middle. This CDR3 is 13 amino acids long. The CDR3 sequence: CATSRRQKETQYF. CDR3 in DNA: TGTGCCACCAGCCGACGACAGAAAGAGACCCAGTACTTC.

The rearrangement uses TRBV7-9 and TRBJ2-5; TRBD2 might be the D (5 bases). V lost 4 bases and J 0 bases, leaving 12 bases between the germline ends. The CDR3 length is 15 residues. The germline V gene encodes CDR1 SEHNR and CDR2 FQNEAQ (reference sequence). The CDR3 DNA reads as TGTGCCAGCAGCTCCCGAGCGGAGTACCAAGAGACCCAGTACTTC. This translates into CASSSRAEYQETQYF.

This clone was detected only a few times. The chain is built from TRBV28 and TRBJ2-1, with 7 nucleotides matching TRBD2. This CDR3 is built from 14 residues. The V gene end was trimmed by 8 bases and the J gene end by 5 bases; junction bases not matched to a gene: 9. Germline lookup yields CDR1 MDHEN and CDR2 SYDVKM. In nucleotides, the CDR3 is TGTGCCAGCCGGGAGGCTGCGCACAACAATGAGCAGTTCTTC. Translation gives CASREAAHNNEQFF.

The table lists this clone with a count of one. The junction and the germline gene differ at one end; a read error may be behind it. The chain joins TRBV7-9 to TRBJ2-7; maybe TRBD1 (5 bases). CDR3 length equals 12 residues. Germline V CDR1 and CDR2: SEHNR, FQNEAQ (reference sequence). The CDR3 DNA follows: TGTTCCAGCAGCTTTAGGGGATGGGAGCAGTACTTC. Protein sequence: CSSSFRGWEQYF. Based on the CDR3 plus reference TRBV7-9 and TRBJ2-7, the full variable domain is DTGVSQNPRHKITKRGQNVTFRCDPISEHNRLYWYRQTLGQGPEFLTYFQNEAQLEKSRLLSDRFSAERPKGSFSTLEIQRTEQGDSAMYLCSSSFRGWEQYFGPGTRLTVT.